This TCR beta chain was retrieved from a study of blood T cell repertoires in COVID-19. The CDR3 consists of 15 residues. Germline CDR1 and CDR2: LGHDT and YNNKEL (reference sequence). The V end lost 0 bases, the J end lost 1 base, and 7 bases lay between the germline ends. This clone was seen a few times. Only in-frame clones appear in the TCRdb table, and some are missing; sequencing was by immunoSEQ multiplex PCR. The table lists about 190,000 clones, 88% of them singletons. Specimen: peripheral blood. This rearrangement joins TRBV3-1 (or the pseudogene TRBV3-2) to TRBJ1-3; perhaps TRBD1 as D (5 bases). The sequence came from a woman between 40 and 55 years old who had recovered from COVID-19. CDR3 sequence: CASSQDRVSGNTIYF. CDR3 bases: TGTGCCAGCAGCCAAGACAGGGTATCTGGAAACACCATATATTTT.